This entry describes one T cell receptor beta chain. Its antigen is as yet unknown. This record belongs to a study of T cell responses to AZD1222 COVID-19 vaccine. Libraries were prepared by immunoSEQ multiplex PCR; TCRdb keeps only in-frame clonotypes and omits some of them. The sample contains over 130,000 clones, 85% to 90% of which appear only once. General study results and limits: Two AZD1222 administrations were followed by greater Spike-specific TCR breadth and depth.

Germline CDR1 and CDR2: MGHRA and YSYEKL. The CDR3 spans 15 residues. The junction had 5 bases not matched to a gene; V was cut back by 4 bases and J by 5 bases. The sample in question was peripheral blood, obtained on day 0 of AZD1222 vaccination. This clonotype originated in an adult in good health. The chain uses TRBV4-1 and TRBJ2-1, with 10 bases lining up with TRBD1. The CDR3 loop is CASSPDRGTDNEQFF. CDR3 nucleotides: TGCGCCAGCAGCCCGGACAGGGGGACAGACAATGAGCAGTTCTTC.